This passage covers 13 T cell receptor beta chains from one sample sequenced in a study of molecular identifiers for immune sequencing clone quantification. In TCRdb, the PCR reads were re-called with MiXCR into one record per CDR3 protein. Of about 510,000 distinct CDR3 sequences listed, roughly 25% were seen once; the top ten hold around 0.79%. The sequencing sample was made of naive CD8+ T cells from blood, with Jurkat cell RNA spiked in. This sample's subset: FACS-sorted CD8+CD4-CCR7+CD45RA+ naive T cells. The origin of the receptors is a human donor in good health. Some libraries in this study had Jurkat cell RNA spiked in.

This clonotype was counted between two and nine times. The V gene is TRBV6-1, the J gene TRBJ2-7; tentatively, D is TRBD1 or TRBD2 (5 bases each). CDR1 is MNHNS and CDR2 is SASEGT in the germline V gene. The CDR3 contains 14 residues. V lost 7 bases and J lost 5, with 18 bases in between. The CDR3 sequence is CASTVGTVSHEQYF. The CDR3 bases are TGTGCCAGCACGGTAGGGACGGTGTCCCACGAGCAGTACTTC.

V gene TRBV4-3 combines with J gene TRBJ2-7; unclear D gene. The V end was cut by 0 bases, the J end by 6 bases, with 12 bases between. Germline loops: CDR1 LGHNA, CDR2 YSLEER. CDR3 length equals 14 residues. Here the CDR3 reads CASSQEAGLIEQYF. The DNA for the CDR3 is TGCGCCAGCAGCCAAGAGGCAGGTTTAATCGAGCAGTACTTC.

The rearrangement joins TRBV7-6 to TRBJ2-2; no firm D call. The CDR3 totals 16 residues. CDR1 SGHVS and CDR2 FNYEAQ come from the germline V gene. V lost 3 bases to trimming and J lost 2 bases, with 13 bases between them. The CDR3 loop is CASSFLDSRNTGELFF. CDR3 bases: TGTGCCAGCAGCTTTTTAGATAGCAGAAACACCGGGGAGCTGTTTTTT.

This clonotype came up a few times. The V and J genes are TRBV9 and TRBJ1-1, with D unclear. CDR1 SGDLS and CDR2 YYNGEE come from the germline V gene. The CDR3 runs 15 residues. The V end was cut by 0 bases, the J end by 8 bases, with 17 bases between. The CDR3 DNA follows: TGTGCCAGCAGCGTAGGTACAAAGGTGGCAGAAGAAGCTTTCTTT. Translating gives CASSVGTKVAEEAFF.

This clonotype was seen ten or more times. J is TRBJ2-7 and V is TRBV20-1, with D possibly matching TRBD1 (6 bases). The length of the CDR3 is 15 residues. Germline lookup yields CDR1 DFQATT and CDR2 SNEGSKA (reference sequence). V lost 6 bases and J 0 bases, leaving 18 bases between the germline ends. This CDR3 reads CSARGSRENSYEQYF. The CDR3 DNA sequence: TGCAGTGCCAGGGGATCAAGAGAGAACTCCTACGAGCAGTACTTC.

Comment on this clonotype: Mismatch with germline at one junction end may stem from a read error. This chain joins TRBV27 and TRBJ2-2; the D gene is possibly TRBD2 (5 bases). The CDR3 extends over 12 amino acids. Germline loops: CDR1 MNHEY, CDR2 SMNVEV (reference sequence). CDR3 nucleotides: TGTGCCAGCAGTCTTAACACCGGGGAGCTGATTTTT. Amino acids: CASSLNTGELIF.

Comment on this clonotype: One end of the junction is discordant with germline, which a read error may explain. V usage is TRBV28 and J usage is TRBJ2-5; D remains ambiguous. The CDR3 length is 13 residues. The V gene's germline CDR1 is MDHEN and CDR2 SYDVKM. In DNA form, the CDR3 reads TGTACCAGCAGTTTACGCGGTTTGGAGACCCAGTACTTC. It is translated as CTSSLRGLETQYF.

Many counts were recorded for this clonotype. This chain connects TRBV2 to TRBJ2-3; D unresolved. Germline V gives CDR1 SNHLY, CDR2 FYNNEI. The CDR3 sequence is 16 residues long. The ends were cut back, 0 bases at V and 0 bases at J, with 10 bases in the middle. CDR3 nucleotide sequence: TGTGCCAGCAGTGAAGCGCAATCGTGGAGCACAGATACGCAGTATTTT. Translated, it gives CASSEAQSWSTDTQYF.

This clonotype has a handful of counts. The CDR3 protein is CASSPYDYTGELFF. The CDR3 nucleotides read TGTGCCAGCAGTCCGTACGATTACACCGGGGAGCTGTTTTTT. This chain links TRBV27 with TRBJ2-2; no reliable D call. The CDR3 covers 14 residues. Germline CDR1 reads MNHEY; CDR2 reads SMNVEV (reference sequence). Trimming shortened V by 5 bases and J by 3 bases, and 10 bases separated the two germline ends.

The V and J genes are TRBV19 and TRBJ2-7; the match to TRBD1 covers 7 bases. J gave up 2 bases and V 4 bases, and 8 bases lay outside the gene matches. The CDR3 is 15 residues long. In germline, CDR1 is LNHDA, CDR2 SQIVND (reference sequence). CDR3 region: CASSTTGQATYEQYF. In DNA, the CDR3 is TGTGCCAGTAGTACTACCGGACAGGCAACCTACGAGCAGTACTTC.

The rearrangement joins TRBV27 to TRBJ2-7, with TRBD2 matching over 9 bases. The CDR3 has 15 residues. Germline V gene data show CDR1 as MNHEY and CDR2 as SMNVEV (reference sequence). The J segment lost 3 bases and the V segment lost 2 bases, leaving 5 bases of the junction unmatched. The CDR3 protein is CASSLGSGRIYEQYF. The CDR3 DNA is TGTGCCAGCAGTTTAGGGAGCGGGAGGATCTACGAGCAGTACTTC.

In the case of this clonotype: This clone may be a read error of a much larger clone one base away. The chain is built from TRBV6-2 or TRBV6-3 and TRBJ2-7; D call uncertain. Germline V gives CDR1 MNHEY, CDR2 SVGEGT. The CDR3 contains 15 residues. CDR3 bases: TGTGCCCGCAGCGCTACAGTATCCCTCGTGCACGAGCAGTACTTC. This gives the protein CARSATVSLVHEQYF.

This clonotype showed up just a few times. The chain recombines TRBV20-1 with TRBJ2-5; 14 bases align to TRBD2. V trimming: 4 bases; J trimming: 5 bases; junction bases outside the gene matches: 9. Germline V lookup: CDR1 DFQATT, CDR2 SNEGSKA (reference sequence). This CDR3 spans 16 amino acids. The CDR3 coding sequence is TGCAGTGCTACGGGACTAGCGGGAGTCGGTTTTGAGACCCAGTACTTC. This codes for CSATGLAGVGFETQYF.